These 4 T cell receptor beta chains were sequenced from one sample in a study of blood T cell repertoires in COVID-19 (dated by TCRdb to about 2020). Libraries were constructed by the immunoSEQ multiplex PCR assay. TCRdb carries this immuneACCESS record with in-frame sequences only. Its versions omit some clonotypes, under half of them owing to an unresolved V gene in the studies checked, with the rest unexplained. This sample comprises 250,000 to 300,000 clones, around 89% of them detected only once. The leading ten clones occupy about 12% of the sample. The sequencing input was peripheral blood. Every receptor here comes from a woman aged 55-69 years with acute or convalescent COVID-19.

The genes are TRBV3-1 (or the pseudogene TRBV3-2) and TRBJ1-2, with 9 bases aligning to TRBD1. There are 16 residues in the CDR3. With V trimmed by 3 bases and J by 5 bases, 10 bases remained unmatched. Germline lookup yields CDR1 LGHDT and CDR2 YNNKEL (reference sequence). The chain's CDR3 is CASSQGQGQGLYGYTF. The CDR3 DNA reads TGTGCCAGCAGCCAGGGCCAGGGACAGGGCCTTTATGGCTACACCTTC.

The V and J genes are TRBV28 and TRBJ2-5; TRBD2 agrees at 7 bases. The CDR3 contains 14 residues. From germline, CDR1 is MDHEN and CDR2 SYDVKM. V trimming: 6 bases; J trimming: 4 bases; junction bases outside the gene matches: 8. Written as DNA, the CDR3 is TGTGCCAGCAGGGGGGGGAGTTCGGGAGAGACCCAGTACTTC. Its translation: CASRGGSSGETQYF.

This clone was detected only a few times. The chain employs TRBV5-4 and TRBJ2-7; D is unresolved. CDR3 length: 12 residues. The germline gives CDR1 SGHNT, CDR2 YYREEE (reference sequence). Trimming cost V 4 bases and J 2 bases, with 7 bases left between them. The CDR3 DNA reads TGTGCCAGCAGCGTAGAGACCTACGAGCAGTACTTC. As protein: CASSVETYEQYF.

The genes are TRBV15 and TRBJ2-7; D gene unclear. Germline CDR1 is LNHNV and CDR2 is YYDKDF (reference sequence). This CDR3 spans 13 amino acids. V gave up 0 bases and J gave up 3 bases, with 6 bases separating them. The CDR3 loop reads CATSRDSGYEQYF. The CDR3 region has the DNA TGTGCCACCAGCAGAGATTCGGGCTACGAGCAGTACTTC.